The sequence of this T cell receptor beta chain was determined in a study of early T cells in non-severe SARS-CoV-2 infection. TCRdb recomputed calls from the 5' RACE reads with MiXCR, one row per CDR3 protein. The sample gives roughly 29,000 distinct CDR3 sequences, 5% to 6% of which show up once; approximately 4.5% is in the top ten. Germline-derived CDR1 and CDR2 are KGHSH and LQKENI. The CDR3 is 17 amino acids. V lost 0 bases, J lost 6 bases, and 20 bases lay in between. The sample consisted of whole blood. The clonotype comes from an adult who was a healthcare worker with PCR-confirmed SARS-CoV-2 infection or an uninfected control (not recorded which). V usage is TRBV18 and J usage is TRBJ1-1; D possibly corresponds to TRBD1 (5 bases). The CDR3 DNA is TGTGCCAGCTCACCACCTTCCAGGGAGATTGGGTTGGCTGAAGCTTTCTTT. It encodes CASSPPSREIGLAEAFF.